The rows below give T cell receptor beta chains drawn from one sample of a study of Ad26.COV2.S vaccination and SARS-CoV-2 variants. The data were produced by immunoSEQ multiplex PCR, yet TCRdb's version contains in-frame clones alone and is incomplete. The profile shows fewer than 800,000 clones, more than 80% of them singletons. Sample: peripheral blood, taken in a trial of Ad26.COV2.S vaccine versus placebo. The receptors derive from a person aged 18-60 years who received the Ad26.COV2.S COVID-19 vaccine or a placebo. CDR3s include the opening cysteine and the closing phenylalanine or tryptophan.

>TRBV3-1/TRBV3-2|TRBJ1-2
CASSQDGGSYGYTF
>TRBV27|TRBJ2-5
CASSGTGVETQYF
>TRBV27|TRBJ2-1
CASSSGFYNEQFF
>TRBV6-6|TRBJ2-3
CASSRQRGTPGDTQYF
>TRBV6-2/TRBV6-3|TRBJ2-7
CASSLGDHEQYF
>TRBV6-5|TRBJ2-7
CASSIQGSYEQYF
>TRBV10-3|TRBJ2-1
CAISKPGGGGGEQFF
>TRBV29-1|TRBJ2-5
CSAEPIGAQETQYF
>TRBV10-3|TRBJ2-7
CAISESTEQYF
>TRBV11-1|TRBJ2-4
CASSLATGDQELF
>TRBV10-3|TRBJ2-7
CAISEPGLAETYEQYF
>TRBV14|TRBJ1-2
CASSQDGRRVTGRNDGYTF
>TRBV27|TRBJ2-3
CASSLWDTGSTDTQYF
>TRBV24-1|TRBJ2-2
CATSDSGTGIDTGELFF
>TRBV3-1/TRBV3-2|TRBJ2-1
CASSQHPLAANEQFF
>TRBV3-1/TRBV3-2|TRBJ2-7
CASSQGSDEQYF
>TRBV4-1|TRBJ1-5
CASSQAGGSNQPQHF
>TRBV6-2/TRBV6-3|TRBJ2-7
CASSYPFGQGNYEQYF
>TRBV3-1/TRBV3-2|TRBJ2-4
CASSQAGDRGWYIQYF
>TRBV14|TRBJ2-7
CASSQEWRIAGTPYEQYF
>TRBV5-1|TRBJ2-3
CASSVSWTGTDTQYF
>TRBV18|TRBJ1-2
CASSPREGSNGYTF
>TRBV2|TRBJ1-3
CASSVGRLLYF
>TRBV5-4|TRBJ2-7
CASSSGLAGGQWAEQYF
>TRBV7-9|TRBJ2-7
CASSLVPGATFSTSYEQYF
>TRBV3-1/TRBV3-2|TRBJ2-5
CASSQEGVPETQYF
>TRBV5-1|TRBJ1-6
CASSGTGAIDSPLHF
>TRBV27|TRBJ1-2
CASSLSTGANYGYTF
>TRBV5-6|TRBJ1-4
CASSYNSPHFKGEKLFF
>TRBV29-1|TRBJ1-1
CSVGWQGQTEAFF
>TRBV29-1|TRBJ2-1
CSVDPTGTLVHEQFF
>TRBV5-4|TRBJ2-7
CASSSIAGGFYEQYF
>TRBV27|TRBJ1-2
CASSLRPEGSYGYTF